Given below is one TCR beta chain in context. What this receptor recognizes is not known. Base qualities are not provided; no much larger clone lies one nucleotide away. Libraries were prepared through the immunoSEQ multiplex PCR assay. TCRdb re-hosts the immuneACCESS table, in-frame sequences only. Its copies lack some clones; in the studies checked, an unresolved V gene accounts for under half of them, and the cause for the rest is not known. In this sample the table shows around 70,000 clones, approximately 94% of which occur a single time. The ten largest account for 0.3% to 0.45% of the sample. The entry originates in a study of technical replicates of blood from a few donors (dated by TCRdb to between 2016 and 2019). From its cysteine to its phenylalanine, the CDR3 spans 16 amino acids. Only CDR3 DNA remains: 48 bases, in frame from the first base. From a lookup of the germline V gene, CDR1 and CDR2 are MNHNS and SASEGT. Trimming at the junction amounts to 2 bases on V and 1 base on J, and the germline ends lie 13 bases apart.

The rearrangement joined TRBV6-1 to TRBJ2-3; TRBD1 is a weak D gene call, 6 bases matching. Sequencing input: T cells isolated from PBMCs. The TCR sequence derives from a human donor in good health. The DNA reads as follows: TGTGCCAGCAGTGAACTTGGGGGCGAGGGCACAGATACGCAGTATTTT. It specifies CASSELGGEGTDTQYF.